Here is one T cell receptor beta chain with its context. The data originate from a study of control samples from healthy donors and cancer patients. The data were produced by immunoSEQ multiplex PCR, yet TCRdb's version contains in-frame clones alone and is incomplete. The sample lists some 64,000 clones, more than 75% seen once, with 2% to 2.5% in the top ten. Trimming removed 4 bases at V and 2 bases at J, with 15 bases between. This CDR3 region has 15 residues. The germline CDR1 and CDR2 sequences are LNHDA and SQIVND (reference sequence). The rearrangement joins TRBV19 to TRBJ2-7; a possible D gene is TRBD2 (5 bases). This receptor was taken from a woman aged 45-65 years with head and neck cancer. Sequencing input: PBMCs. CDR3 region: CASSSGPGPPYEQYF. DNA for the CDR3: TGTGCCAGTAGTAGCGGGCCAGGTCCTCCCTACGAGCAGTACTTC.